This TCR beta chain was sequenced during a study of T cells in Graves' hyperthyroidism and ophthalmopathy. For the study at large: The authors collected peripheral blood at initial diagnosis, before any treatment. Whole-study findings and limits: In blood, most of the thyroid clonotypes expanded above 0.001 were also present.

Pregnant or lactating patients were excluded, as were those with uncontrolled infection or other autoimmune disease. Diagnoses were established using clinical symptoms, serum thyroxine and TRAb, thyroid ultrasound and orbital computed tomography. On this clonotype itself: Its antigen is undetermined.

Amplification targeted TCR beta CDR3 regions from RNA transcripts. During a first-round RT-PCR of the TCR CDR3, the HTBI primer set was used. One entry per CDR3 protein, called by TCRdb with MiXCR from the multiplex PCR reads. The sample holds nearly 750,000 distinct CDR3 sequences, roughly a third seen once. Trimming cost V 8 bases and J 8 bases, with 9 bases left between them. The CDR3 contains 10 residues. Germline-derived CDR1 and CDR2 are MDHEN and SYDVKM. V gene TRBV28 combines with J gene TRBJ1-2; D is ambiguous. This sequence was found in a woman between 40 and 55 years old with Graves' hyperthyroidism. The sample comprised blood. CDR3 in DNA: TGTGCCAGCCGCCTGCGGGGCTACACCTTC. As protein: CASRLRGYTF.